The T cell receptor (beta chain) under discussion was sequenced for a study of blood T cell repertoires in COVID-19. Overall study context: Spain, Italy and the United States supplied samples that represented acute and convalescent COVID-19.

In the original workflow: The assay estimated nucleated cells by amplifying reference gene primers. Libraries were prepared by immunoSEQ multiplex PCR; TCRdb keeps only in-frame clonotypes and omits some of them. The DNA gave D and trimming, while V, J and clone size come from that table. The sample records approximately 89,000 clones, about 96% being singletons. Germline CDR1 is SGDLS and CDR2 is YYNGEE. The germline V and J ends were trimmed by 4 bases and 0 bases, with 14 bases remaining between them. CDR3 length: 15 amino acids. This TCR derives from a human donor with active COVID-19. The donor label of this sample is uncertain. Sample: peripheral blood. The chain carries TRBV9 and TRBJ2-7; D gene uncertain. CDR3 sequence: CASSPSDSASYEQYF. For the CDR3, the DNA is TGTGCCAGCAGCCCCAGCGACTCGGCCTCCTACGAGCAGTACTTC.